A selection of T cell receptor beta chains follows, all from one sample in a study of T cell changes during pregnancy in multiple sclerosis. Clones were read by immunoSEQ multiplex PCR, and TCRdb kept only the in-frame ones, dropping some. The profile shows about 84,000 clones, around 94% of them singletons. The sample consisted of peripheral blood, taken in the second trimester of pregnancy. The receptors were gathered from a female donor in good health, enrolled as a control in a pregnancy study. The CDR3 runs from the conserved cysteine through the conserved F or W. The D gene is left open where the match is weak. Clone size is given for some rows only: seen once, a few or many times, or a class if the clone is expanded.

>NA|NA|TRBV6-5|TRBJ1-5
CASSYSQNSNQPQHF
TGTGCCAGCAGTTACTCGCAGAATAGCAATCAGCCCCAGCATTTT
>NA|NA|TRBV5-1|TRBJ2-6
CASSPWGGGSSGANVLTF
TGCGCCAGCAGCCCATGGGGGGGCGGTAGCTCTGGGGCCAACGTCCTGACTTTC
>TRBD2|NA|TRBV27|TRBJ2-5
CASTPGGGEETQYF
TGTGCCAGCACTCCGGGAGGGGGGGAGGAGACCCAGTACTTC
>NA|NA|TRBV13|TRBJ2-7
CASSPWTEEAYEQYF
TGTGCCAGCAGCCCGTGGACAGAAGAGGCCTACGAGCAGTACTTC
>TRBD1|NA|TRBV28|TRBJ1-2
CASSYLGTGGSFAYGYTF
TGTGCCAGCAGTTACCTGGGGACAGGGGGTTCCTTTGCCTATGGCTACACCTTC
>NA|NA|TRBV2|TRBJ1-6
CASSASGSPLHF
TGTGCCAGCAGTGCCAGCGGTTCACCCCTCCACTTT
>NA|NA|TRBV19|TRBJ2-7
CASSMVGEGGYEQYF
TGTGCCAGTAGTATGGTCGGGGAAGGGGGCTACGAGCAGTACTTC
>TRBD1|NA|TRBV5-1|TRBJ2-3
CASSLDRGRTDTQYF
TGCGCCAGCAGCTTGGACAGGGGCCGCACAGATACGCAGTATTTT
>NA|NA|TRBV5-8|TRBJ1-5
CASSLEEIQPQHF
TGTGCCAGCAGCTTGGAGGAGATCCAGCCCCAGCATTTT
>TRBD2|NA|TRBV19|TRBJ2-1
CASSIDGRGFYNEQFF
TGTGCCAGTAGTATAGATGGGAGGGGTTTCTACAATGAGCAGTTCTTC
>TRBD1|NA|TRBV2|TRBJ1-4
CASSEVVPVGFKQGAMEKLFF
TGTGCCAGCAGTGAAGTCGTCCCTGTAGGTTTTAAGCAGGGGGCCATGGAAAAACTGTTTTTT
>TRBD1|NA|TRBV7-2|TRBJ2-7
CASSLARTGPYEQYF
TGTGCCAGCAGCTTAGCGCGGACAGGACCCTACGAGCAGTACTTC
>TRBD1|NA|TRBV2|TRBJ2-5
CASSEAPPTGGGETQYF
TGTGCCAGCAGTGAAGCTCCCCCGACAGGGGGAGGGGAGACCCAGTACTTC
>TRBD1|NA|TRBV4-1|TRBJ2-2
CASSQEGTGYTGELFF
TGCGCCAGCAGCCAAGAGGGGACAGGGTACACCGGGGAGCTGTTTTTT
>NA|NA|TRBV2|TRBJ2-5
CASSLEQETQYF
TGTGCCAGCAGTTTGGAGCAAGAGACCCAGTACTTC
>TRBD2|NA|TRBV27|TRBJ2-7
CASSASGRASEQYF
TGTGCCAGCAGTGCTAGCGGGAGGGCCTCCGAGCAGTACTTC
>NA|NA|TRBV9|TRBJ1-1
CASSPRDTKNTEAFF
TGTGCCAGCAGCCCCCGGGACACAAAGAACACTGAAGCTTTCTTT
>TRBD2|NA|TRBV6-1|TRBJ2-7
CASNKESGRYEQYF
TGTGCCAGCAATAAGGAAAGCGGGAGGTACGAGCAGTACTTC
>TRBD1|once|TRBV6-1|TRBJ2-4
CASSGGTGRVINIQYF
TGTGCCAGCAGTGGAGGGACAGGGAGGGTTATTAACATTCAGTACTTC
>TRBD1|NA|TRBV5-1|TRBJ2-2
CASSLAGQVGGGELFF
TGCGCCAGCAGCTTGGCGGGACAGGTTGGTGGCGGGGAGCTGTTTTTT
>TRBD2|NA|TRBV6-1|TRBJ2-2
CASSEGAGAVTGELFF
TGTGCCAGCAGTGAAGGGGCGGGAGCGGTCACCGGGGAGCTGTTTTTT
>TRBD1|NA|TRBV5-6|TRBJ2-6
CASSLRWTGGPGANVLTF
TGTGCCAGCAGCTTGCGTTGGACAGGGGGTCCTGGGGCCAACGTCCTGACTTTC
>NA|NA|TRBV5-6|TRBJ2-1
CASSRDFFNEQFF
TGTGCCAGCAGCCGGGACTTCTTCAATGAGCAGTTCTTC
>TRBD2|NA|TRBV28|TRBJ2-1
CASSSGLAGAKEQFF
TGTGCCAGCAGCTCGGGACTAGCGGGAGCAAAAGAGCAGTTCTTC
>TRBD1|NA|TRBV28|TRBJ1-1
CASTYDRGWNTEAFF
TGTGCCAGCACCTATGACAGGGGGTGGAACACTGAAGCTTTCTTT
>TRBD1|NA|TRBV18|TRBJ1-1
CASSQGQGAEAFF
TGTGCCAGCTCACAAGGACAGGGGGCTGAAGCTTTCTTT
>TRBD2|NA|TRBV7-6|TRBJ2-5
CASSGLAVDRETQYF
TGTGCCAGCTCGGGGCTAGCGGTCGACCGAGAGACCCAGTACTTC
>TRBD2|once|TRBV7-8|TRBJ2-7
CASSLETPSGGQEQYF
TGTGCCAGCAGCTTAGAGACGCCTAGCGGGGGCCAGGAGCAGTACTTC
>TRBD1|NA|TRBV11-2|TRBJ1-4
CASSLGLSGQGGRKLFF
TGTGCCAGCAGCTTGGGACTCTCTGGGCAGGGGGGTAGAAAACTGTTTTTT
>NA|NA|TRBV5-5|TRBJ2-5
CASSLGPIPSQETQYF
TGTGCCAGCAGCTTGGGGCCAATCCCGTCCCAAGAGACCCAGTACTTC
>TRBD1|NA|TRBV2|TRBJ2-7
CASSDGQGAYEQYF
TGTGCCAGCAGTGATGGACAGGGGGCCTACGAGCAGTACTTC
>NA|NA|TRBV7-6|TRBJ1-3
CASSLEVEDSGNTIYF
TGTGCCAGCAGCTTAGAGGTTGAGGACTCTGGAAACACCATATATTTT
>NA|NA|TRBV27|TRBJ2-1
CASSLYLGGAWSNEQFF
TGTGCCAGCAGTTTATATTTGGGGGGGGCTTGGTCGAATGAGCAGTTCTTC
>NA|NA|TRBV9|TRBJ2-1
CASSTTGLAFNEQFF
TGTGCCAGCAGCACGACGGGACTGGCCTTCAATGAGCAGTTCTTC
>NA|NA|TRBV7-2|TRBJ1-2
CASSPGQGTYGYTF
TGTGCCAGCAGCCCGGGCCAGGGTACCTATGGCTACACCTTC